In this sample, the clone carrying this T cell receptor (beta chain) turned up once. V trimming: 6 bases; J trimming: 8 bases; junction bases outside the gene matches: 6. The germline gives CDR1 SGHTA, CDR2 FQGTGA. The CDR3 runs 14 residues. Assay: immunoSEQ multiplex PCR; the TCRdb copy retains only in-frame clones and omits some. The table includes fewer than 50,000 clones, roughly 94% detected once. The entry originates in a study of T cell changes during pregnancy in multiple sclerosis. This sequence joins TRBV7-3 and TRBJ2-1; TRBD2 agrees at 11 bases. Sequencing was performed on CD4+ T cells from peripheral blood mononuclear cells, taken in the third trimester of pregnancy. This clonotype was obtained from a female donor with multiple sclerosis, enrolled in a pregnancy study. CDR3 sequence reads: CASRSSGGRDEQFF. DNA for the CDR3: TGTGCCAGCAGATCTAGCGGGGGGAGGGATGAGCAGTTCTTC.